This T cell receptor beta chain was sequenced in a study of beta chain features in type 1 diabetes. Overall study: When patients were set against healthy donors, age, gender and cell yields were similar.

Study-level points and caveats: TCRB CDR3s were moderately but significantly shorter in Type 1 diabetes patients in all four CD4+ subsets. The question left open here concerned HLA type influencing TCRB rearrangement.

CD4+ cells of the naive, central memory, regulatory and stem cell-like memory types were sorted via CD45RO/CCR7/CD25/CD127/CD95/CD27. Expressed TCRB transcripts were sequenced after all isolated RNA was converted to cDNA. Some clones are missing from TCRdb's copy, which holds only in-frame ones; the method was immunoSEQ multiplex PCR. Of about 230,000 clones in the sample, 9.6% were seen once. As regards this clone: Its antigen is still unknown.

This CDR3 spans 16 amino acids. The germline V gene encodes CDR1 SGHTA and CDR2 FQGNSA. The trim removed 0 bases at V and 6 bases at J, leaving 5 bases unmatched. The source is a woman between 18 and 29 years old in good health. The rearrangement links TRBV7-2 to TRBJ2-3, with 11 bases aligning to TRBD2. Sequencing was carried out using naive CD4+ T cells from blood. CDR3 sequence: CASSLASGGVTDTQYF. CDR3 nucleotide sequence: TGTGCCAGCAGCTTAGCTAGCGGGGGGGTCACCGATACGCAGTATTTT.